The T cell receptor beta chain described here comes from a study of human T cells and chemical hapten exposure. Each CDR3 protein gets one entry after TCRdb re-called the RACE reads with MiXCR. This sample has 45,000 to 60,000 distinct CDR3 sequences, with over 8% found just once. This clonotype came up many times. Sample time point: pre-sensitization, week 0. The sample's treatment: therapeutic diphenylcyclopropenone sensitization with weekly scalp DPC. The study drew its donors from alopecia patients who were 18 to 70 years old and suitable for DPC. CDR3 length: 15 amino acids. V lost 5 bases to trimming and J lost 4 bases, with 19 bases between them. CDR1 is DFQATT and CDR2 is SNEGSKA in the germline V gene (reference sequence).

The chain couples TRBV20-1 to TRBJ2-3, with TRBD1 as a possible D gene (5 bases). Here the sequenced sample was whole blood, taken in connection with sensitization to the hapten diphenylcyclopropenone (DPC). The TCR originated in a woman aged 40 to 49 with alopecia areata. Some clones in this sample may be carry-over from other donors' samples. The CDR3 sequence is CSAADSTPGADTQYF. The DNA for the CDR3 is TGCAGTGCTGCCGACAGCACACCGGGCGCAGATACGCAGTATTTT.